This is a list of T cell receptor beta chains from one sample in a study of identical twins. Each CDR3 protein gets one entry after TCRdb re-called the 5' RACE reads with MiXCR. Of about 500,000 distinct CDR3 sequences in the sample, 13% to 15% were seen once. A further study also used this sample, focusing on yellow fever vaccine responses in identical twins.

Material: CD4+ T cells sorted from blood. The receptors were sampled from a young woman in good health. Both conserved end residues are part of each CDR3. D genes are given only for firm matches. Expanded clones are given a class, and other clones once, few, many or no size at all.

J	V	D	size	DNA	CDR3
TRBJ2-1	TRBV4-2	TRBD1	NA	TGTGCCAGCAGCCCCCAAGGGGGACAGGGAACCTACAATGAGCAGTTCTTC	CASSPQGGQGTYNEQFF
TRBJ2-7	TRBV5-5	TRBD1	many	TGTGCCAGCAGCTTGGAGGACAGGGGTATTCCCTACGAGCAGTACTTC	CASSLEDRGIPYEQYF
TRBJ2-2	TRBV6-1	TRBD2	few	TGTGCCAGCAGTGAAACTAGCGGGAGAAGAATCACCGGGGAGCTGTTTTTT	CASSETSGRRITGELFF
TRBJ2-7	TRBV19	NA	NA	TGTGCCAGTAGTAACCGGCAAACCTACGAGCAGTACTTC	CASSNRQTYEQYF
TRBJ2-2	TRBV6-2/TRBV6-3	TRBD1	few	TGTGCCAGCAGTTTGCGGACAGGGCCAACCGGGGAGCTGTTTTTT	CASSLRTGPTGELFF
TRBJ2-7	TRBV6-5	TRBD1	NA	TGTGCCAGCAGTTACTCCGGGACAGGGTTGAACGAGCAGTACTTC	CASSYSGTGLNEQYF
TRBJ2-7	TRBV7-6	NA	many	TGTGCCAGCAGCGCCCAACTAAGCTCCTACGAGCAGTACTTC	CASSAQLSSYEQYF
TRBJ1-2	TRBV7-2	TRBD1	NA	TGTGCCAGCAGCTTAGGGGGACAGGGGATGGGTGGCTACACCTTC	CASSLGGQGMGGYTF
TRBJ1-1	TRBV18	TRBD1	NA	TGTGCCAGCTCACCAGTTATTCGAGACAGGGGCACTGAAGCTTTCTTT	CASSPVIRDRGTEAFF
TRBJ2-2	TRBV5-1	NA	NA	TGCGCCAGCAGCGACGGGACATTTAACACCGGGGAGCTGTTTTTT	CASSDGTFNTGELFF
TRBJ1-5	TRBV12-3/TRBV12-4	TRBD1	NA	TGTGCCGGCAGTTTTCGGACAGGGGGCAATCAGCCCCAGCATTTT	CAGSFRTGGNQPQHF
TRBJ2-1	TRBV6-1	TRBD2	few	TGTGCCAGCAGTCCCCTAGCGGGAGTATCCTACAATGAGCAGTTCTTC	CASSPLAGVSYNEQFF
TRBJ2-1	TRBV7-9	NA	many	TGTGCCAGCAGCTTAAGCACAGGTGAGCAGTTCTTC	CASSLSTGEQFF
TRBJ2-1	TRBV14	TRBD2	few	TGTGCCAGCAGCCAAGTACCGGGACTACTGTTCTTC	CASSQVPGLLFF